The entry that follows covers one T cell receptor (beta chain) sequence. Its antigen is not identified. One end of the junction does not line up with germline, which may come from a read error. The germline V gene encodes CDR1 SGHTA and CDR2 FQGNSA. The CDR3 is made up of 13 amino acids. The source of the sample is a study of shared clonotypes between healthy human individuals. Study-level findings and limits: In general, naive subsets displayed greater estimated richness than memory subsets did.

Replicate PCRs run on sorted subsets employed around 200 ng DNA, approximately 30,000 T cell genomes. Clones were read by immunoSEQ multiplex PCR, and TCRdb kept only the in-frame ones, dropping some. The sample shows 2 million to 2.5 million clones, 90% to 97% of them seen only once. V usage is TRBV7-2 and J usage is TRBJ2-7, with 7 bases lining up with TRBD1. This TCR was sampled from a man in his late teens or twenties in good health. Sample: naive CD4+ T cells sorted from blood. Subset noted: CD45RA+ positively selected. The CDR3: CASSIAGTDEQYF. The CDR3 region has the DNA TGTGCCAGCAGCATAGCCGGGACAGACGAGCAGTACTTC.